One and the same sample provided the 2 T cell receptor beta chains below, sequenced in a study of blood T cell repertoires in COVID-19. This table comes from immunoSEQ multiplex PCR, and its TCRdb copy is limited to in-frame clones, with some not included. The table includes 110,000 to 150,000 clones, approximately 80% detected once. The sample was peripheral blood. The source of these receptors is a woman in her forties or fifties with acute or convalescent COVID-19.

The chain employs TRBV7-2 and TRBJ2-1; 8 bases map to TRBD1. The CDR3 has 14 residues. Germline trimming cut 6 bases from V and 10 bases from J; bases unmatched to any gene: 11. Germline CDR1 and CDR2: SGHTA and FQGNSA. CDR3 protein: CASSAGTGFLEQFF. The CDR3 nucleotides are TGTGCCAGCAGTGCCGGGACAGGTTTTCTCGAGCAGTTCTTC.

The chain has TRBV11-2 and TRBJ2-2; 7 bases are shared with TRBD1. The V and J ends lost 2 bases and 2 bases, in that order; junction bases with no gene match: 8. Germline values: CDR1 SGHAT, CDR2 FQNNGV. The CDR3 is 17 residues long. CDR3: CASSLFGQGVNTGELFF. In DNA form, the CDR3 reads TGTGCCAGCAGCTTATTCGGGCAGGGGGTTAACACCGGGGAGCTGTTTTTT.